This T cell receptor beta chain was recorded in a study of T cell responses to AZD1222 COVID-19 vaccine. Study overall: Second-dose recipients at about 4 or about 12 weeks were treated as one pooled group. Study observations and caveats: White British ancestry dominated among donors, who included more females, and clonal diversity was possibly underestimated. Mapped onto spike, vaccine-associated CD4 TCRs spanned it and were dominant at 160-218 and 743-854. Of spike-specific TCRs, nearly half reportedly target regions left unmutated in variants.

As concerns this clone: Its cognate antigen is unknown.

This CDR3 spans 13 amino acids. Between the trimmed V and J ends, which lost 0 bases and 7 bases, there was a span of 7 bases. The germline V gene has CDR1 MNHNS and CDR2 SASEGT. Generated by immunoSEQ multiplex PCR, the TCRdb table keeps only in-frame clones and is missing some. Among some 110,000 clones listed, 80% to 90% were seen once. This material consisted of peripheral blood, taken on day 0 of AZD1222 vaccination. The chain has TRBV6-1 and TRBJ1-5; no firm D call. The TCR originated in an adult in good health. CDR3 DNA: TGTGCCAGCAGTGAAGCGCTTCCCCAGCCCCAGCATTTT. Encoded protein: CASSEALPQPQHF.